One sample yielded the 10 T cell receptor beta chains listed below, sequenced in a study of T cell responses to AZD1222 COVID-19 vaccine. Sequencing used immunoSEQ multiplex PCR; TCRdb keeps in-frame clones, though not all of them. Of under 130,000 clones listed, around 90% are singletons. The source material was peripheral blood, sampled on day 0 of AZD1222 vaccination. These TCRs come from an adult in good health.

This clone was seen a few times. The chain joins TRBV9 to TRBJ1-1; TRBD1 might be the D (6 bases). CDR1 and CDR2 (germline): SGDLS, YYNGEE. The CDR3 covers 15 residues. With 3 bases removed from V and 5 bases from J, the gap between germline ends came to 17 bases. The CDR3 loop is CASSEDSWGETEAFF. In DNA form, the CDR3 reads TGTGCCAGCAGCGAGGACAGTTGGGGTGAGACTGAAGCTTTCTTT.

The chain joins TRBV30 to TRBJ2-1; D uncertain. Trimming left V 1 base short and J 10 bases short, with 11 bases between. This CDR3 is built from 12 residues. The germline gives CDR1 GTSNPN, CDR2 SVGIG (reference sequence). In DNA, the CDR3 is TGTGCCTGGAGTGGAGATTCTTGGGAGCAGTTCTTC. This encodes CAWSGDSWEQFF.

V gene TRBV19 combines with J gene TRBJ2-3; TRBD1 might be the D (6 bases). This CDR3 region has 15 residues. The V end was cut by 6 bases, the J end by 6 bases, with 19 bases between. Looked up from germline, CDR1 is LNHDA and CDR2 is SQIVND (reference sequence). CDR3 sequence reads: CASRTGTSGPDTQYF. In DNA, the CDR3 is TGTGCCAGTAGGACCGGGACATCTGGCCCCGATACGCAGTATTTT.

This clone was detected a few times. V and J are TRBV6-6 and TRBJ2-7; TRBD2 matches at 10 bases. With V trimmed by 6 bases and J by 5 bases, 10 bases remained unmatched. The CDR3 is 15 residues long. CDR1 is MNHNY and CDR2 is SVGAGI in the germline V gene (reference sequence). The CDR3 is CASSSPGLANHEQYF. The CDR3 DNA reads TGTGCCAGCAGCTCTCCGGGACTAGCGAACCACGAGCAGTACTTC.

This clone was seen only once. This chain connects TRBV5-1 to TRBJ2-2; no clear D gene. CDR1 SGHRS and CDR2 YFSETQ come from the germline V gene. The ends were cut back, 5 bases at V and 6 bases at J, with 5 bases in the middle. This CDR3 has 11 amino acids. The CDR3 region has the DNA TGCGCCAGCAGGTTAGCCGGGGAGCTGTTTTTT. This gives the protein CASRLAGELFF. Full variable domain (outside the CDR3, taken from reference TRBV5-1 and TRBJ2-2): KAGVTQTPRYLIKTRGQQVTLSCSPISGHRSVSWYQQTPGQGLQFLFEYFSETQRNKGNFPGRFSGRQFSNSRSEMNVSTLELGDSALYLCASRLAGELFFGEGSRLTVL.

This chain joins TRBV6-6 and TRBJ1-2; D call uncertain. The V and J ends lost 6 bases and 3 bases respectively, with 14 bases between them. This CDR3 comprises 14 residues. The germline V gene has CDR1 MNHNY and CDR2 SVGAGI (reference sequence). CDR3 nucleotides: TGTGCCAGCAGCGAGAAGGCAGTCTACTATGGCTACACCTTC. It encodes CASSEKAVYYGYTF.

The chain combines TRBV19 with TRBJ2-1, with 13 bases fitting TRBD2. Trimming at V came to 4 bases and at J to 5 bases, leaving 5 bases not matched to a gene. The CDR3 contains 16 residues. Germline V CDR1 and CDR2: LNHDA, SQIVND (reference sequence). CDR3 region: CASSSRTSGSHNEQFF. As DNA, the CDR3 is TGTGCCAGTAGTAGCCGGACTAGCGGGAGCCACAATGAGCAGTTCTTC.

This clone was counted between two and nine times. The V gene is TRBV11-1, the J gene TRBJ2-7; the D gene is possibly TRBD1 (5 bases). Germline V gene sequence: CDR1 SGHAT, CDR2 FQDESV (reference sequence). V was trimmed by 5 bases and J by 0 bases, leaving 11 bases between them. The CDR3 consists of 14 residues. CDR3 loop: CASSPLRGSYEQYF. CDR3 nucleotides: TGTGCCAGCAGCCCGCTAAGGGGCTCCTACGAGCAGTACTTC. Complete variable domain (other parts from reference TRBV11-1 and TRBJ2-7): EAEVAQSPRYKITEKSQAVAFWCDPISGHATLYWYRQILGQGPELLVQFQDESVVDDSQLPKDRFSAERLKGVDSTLKIQPAELGDSAMYLCASSPLRGSYEQYFGPGTRLTVT.

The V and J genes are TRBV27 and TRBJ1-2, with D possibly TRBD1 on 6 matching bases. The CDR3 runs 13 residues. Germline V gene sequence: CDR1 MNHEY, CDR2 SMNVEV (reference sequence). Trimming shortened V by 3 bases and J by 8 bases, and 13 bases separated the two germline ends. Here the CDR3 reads CASSLRGSDGYTF. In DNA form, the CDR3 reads TGTGCCAGCAGTTTGAGGGGGTCAGACGGCTACACCTTC.

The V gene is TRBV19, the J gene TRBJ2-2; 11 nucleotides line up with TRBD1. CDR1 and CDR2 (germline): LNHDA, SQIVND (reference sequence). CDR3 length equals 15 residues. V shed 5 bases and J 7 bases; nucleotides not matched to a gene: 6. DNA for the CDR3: TGTGCCAGTAGTGAAAGGACAGGGGGCATCGGGGAGCTGTTTTTT. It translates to CASSERTGGIGELFF.